Listed here are 17 T cell receptor beta chains from one sample, sequenced in a study of naive and memory T cell subsets. Four PCR rounds used nested alpha and beta constant region primers plus the SP2 primer. TCRdb reprocessed the UMI-ligation and nested PCR reads via MiXCR and lists one record per CDR3 protein. The table includes 20,000 to 25,000 distinct CDR3 sequences, approximately 6.5% detected once. As for treatment: skin biopsy from PPD injection site in Mantoux-positive individual. TCR cDNA received a 3' ligated oligonucleotide that carried a UMI. This sample comprised skin, obtained from a tuberculin skin test site. All receptors come from an adult in good health.

This clonotype ranks as medium-sized. V is TRBV12-3 or TRBV12-4 and J is TRBJ2-6; D is tentatively TRBD1 or TRBD2 (5 bases each). Trimming left V 6 bases short and J 4 bases short, with 22 bases between. The CDR3 extends over 18 amino acids. The CDR3 protein is CASRPPQGPLRGANVLTF. CDR3 DNA sequence: TGTGCCAGCAGGCCTCCCCAGGGACCTCTCCGGGGGGCCAACGTCCTGACTTTC.

This clonotype was found many times. J is TRBJ2-6 and V is TRBV5-1; D uncertain. Germline CDR1 is SGHRS and CDR2 is YFSETQ. The germline V and J ends were trimmed by 4 bases and 0 bases, with 11 bases remaining between them. CDR3 length equals 16 residues. CDR3 region: CASSPHLNSGANVLTF. In DNA form, the CDR3 reads TGCGCCAGCAGCCCCCACCTTAACTCTGGGGCCAACGTCCTGACTTTC.

This clonotype was seen at least ten times. The V and J genes are TRBV20-1 and TRBJ1-2; the match to TRBD1 covers 7 bases. Trimming took 6 bases from V and 4 from J; bases not matched to a gene: 11. The CDR3 extends over 14 amino acids. From germline, CDR1 is DFQATT and CDR2 SNEGSKA (reference sequence). The CDR3 reads CSAWAGTASYGYTF. In DNA, the CDR3 is TGCAGTGCATGGGCCGGGACAGCAAGCTATGGCTACACCTTC.

Many counts were recorded for this clonotype. The rearrangement links TRBV5-1 to TRBJ2-5, with 10 bases identical to TRBD1. Germline loops: CDR1 SGHRS, CDR2 YFSETQ. The V gene end was trimmed by 4 bases and the J gene end by 0 bases; junction bases not matched to a gene: 9. The CDR3 consists of 17 residues. CDR3 bases: TGCGCCAGCAGCCCCCCCCGGGACAGGGGCTACCAAGAGACCCAGTACTTC. It specifies CASSPPRDRGYQETQYF. The full variable domain, in which reference TRBV5-1 and TRBJ2-5 provide the parts outside the CDR3, is KAGVTQTPRYLIKTRGQQVTLSCSPISGHRSVSWYQQTPGQGLQFLFEYFSETQRNKGNFPGRFSGRQFSNSRSEMNVSTLELGDSALYLCASSPPRDRGYQETQYFGPGTRLLVL.

The sample holds many counts of this clonotype. The chain is built from TRBV6-4 and TRBJ2-1; 11 nucleotides match TRBD2. CDR1 and CDR2 (germline): MRHNA, SNTAGT. This CDR3 has 15 residues. Trimming cost V 5 bases and J 4 bases; bases outside gene matches: 4. The CDR3 spells CASSKTSGKYNEQFF. The CDR3 nucleotides are TGTGCCAGCAGTAAGACTAGCGGGAAGTACAATGAGCAGTTCTTC.

This clonotype was counted at least ten times. The chain couples TRBV10-3 to TRBJ2-7, with a tentative D call TRBD1 (6 bases). CDR1 and CDR2 (germline): ENHRY, SYGVKD. Trimming removed 3 bases at V and 3 bases at J, with 12 bases between. The CDR3 totals 14 residues. The CDR3 DNA sequence: TGTGCCATCAGTGACCCCCTGGACAGCTACGAGCAGTACTTC. This sequence encodes CAISDPLDSYEQYF.

This clonotype was counted many times. This chain connects TRBV12-3 or TRBV12-4 to TRBJ2-1, with TRBD1 identical over 12 bases. This CDR3 region has 15 residues. With 4 bases clipped from V and 12 bases from J, the junction kept 10 bases outside the gene matches. The CDR3 bases are TGTGCCAGCAGTTCCGGGACAGGGGGCGCCTATGGGCAGTTCTTC. This codes for CASSSGTGGAYGQFF.

This clonotype was observed many times. The chain is built from TRBV27 and TRBJ2-1; 15 bases fit TRBD2. This CDR3 region has 19 residues. V trimming: 7 bases; J trimming: 9 bases; junction bases outside the gene matches: 19. Germline V lookup: CDR1 MNHEY, CDR2 SMNVEV (reference sequence). The DNA for the CDR3 is TGTGCCAGCACGAGGAGGACTAGCGGGAGGGCCGGTTCGTCGATTGAGCAGTTCTTC. Translated: CASTRRTSGRAGSSIEQFF.

This clonotype was observed a few times. The chain uses TRBV7-2 and TRBJ1-5; D is undetermined. The CDR3 totals 12 residues. Trimming removed 0 bases at V and 5 bases at J, with 2 bases between. Germline assignment: CDR1 SGHTA and CDR2 FQGNSA. The CDR3 DNA reads as TGTGCCAGCAGCTTAGCCCATCAGCCCCAGCATTTT. It specifies CASSLAHQPQHF. Full variable domain (missing parts from reference TRBV7-2 and TRBJ1-5): GAGVSQSPSNKVTEKGKDVELRCDPISGHTALYWYRQSLGQGLEFLIYFQGNSAPDKSGLPSDRFSAERTGGSVSTLTIQRTQQEDSAVYLCASSLAHQPQHFGDGTRLSIL.

There are a few counts of this clonotype. V gene TRBV5-4 combines with J gene TRBJ1-1; D gene ambiguous. Per germline, CDR1 SGHNT and CDR2 YYREEE (reference sequence). The CDR3 is made up of 12 amino acids. V lost 1 base and J 4 bases, leaving 5 bases between the germline ends. In DNA, the CDR3 is TGTGCCAGCAGCTTGAGATCCACTGAAGCTTTCTTT. As protein: CASSLRSTEAFF.

This clonotype was counted ten times or more. The chain uses TRBV19 and TRBJ2-2; D might be TRBD1 (7 bases). CDR1 is LNHDA and CDR2 is SQIVND in the germline V gene (reference sequence). The CDR3 spans 19 residues. V lost 3 bases, J lost 4 bases, and 24 bases lay in between. The CDR3 bases are TGTGCCAGTAGTATTTTCTCGACGGGACAGCGGGCCATCACCGGGGAGCTGTTTTTT. Its protein is CASSIFSTGQRAITGELFF. Full variable domain (missing parts from reference TRBV19 and TRBJ2-2): DGGITQSPKYLFRKEGQNVTLSCEQNLNHDAMYWYRQDPGQGLRLIYYSQIVNDFQKGDIAEGYSVSREKKESFPLTVTSAQKNPTAFYLCASSIFSTGQRAITGELFFGEGSRLTVL.

V usage is TRBV15 and J usage is TRBJ1-5, with TRBD1 matching 9 bases. This CDR3 contains 15 residues. Germline V gene lookup returns CDR1 LNHNV and CDR2 YYDKDF (reference sequence). Trimming at V came to 5 bases and at J to 7 bases, leaving 9 bases not matched to a gene. DNA for the CDR3: TGTGCCACCAGCGTTGACGGACAGGGGAGGCAGCCCCAGCATTTT. It translates to CATSVDGQGRQPQHF.

This clonotype was detected many times. The chain employs TRBV7-8 and TRBJ2-7; 7 nucleotides line up with TRBD2. The CDR3 consists of 14 residues. CDR1 is SGHVS and CDR2 is FQNEAQ in the germline V gene. After removal of 3 bases from V and 6 bases from J, the junction contained 8 bases not matched to a gene. CDR3 in amino acids: CASSFSGLGVEQYF. CDR3 bases: TGTGCCAGCAGCTTTAGCGGGCTCGGGGTCGAGCAGTACTTC.

The CDR3 region is CSASKVVNSNQPQHF. For the CDR3, the DNA is TGCAGTGCTAGTAAAGTTGTGAATAGCAATCAGCCCCAGCATTTT. The rearrangement links TRBV20-1 to TRBJ1-5; D unclear. CDR3 length: 15 residues. Germline CDR1 reads DFQATT; CDR2 reads SNEGSKA (reference sequence). V gave up 3 bases and J gave up 0 bases, with 12 bases separating them.

This clonotype showed up many times. The genes are TRBV28 and TRBJ1-4; D gene unclear. The V gene lost 10 bases and the J gene lost 0 bases, with 9 bases spanning the gap. The CDR3 has 13 amino acids. The germline V gene encodes CDR1 MDHEN and CDR2 SYDVKM. The CDR3 loop reads CATTPSTNEKLFF. DNA of the CDR3: TGTGCCACTACACCCTCAACTAATGAAAAACTGTTTTTT.

The chain carries TRBV30 and TRBJ1-6, with a tentative D call TRBD1 (6 bases). This CDR3 spans 16 amino acids. Per the germline V gene, CDR1 is GTSNPN and CDR2 is SVGIG (reference sequence). The V gene lost 1 base and the J gene lost 9 bases, with 19 bases spanning the gap. The DNA of the CDR3 is TGTGCCTGGAGTGCTTGGGACAAGGGAGGAACTTCACCCCTCCACTTT. This sequence encodes CAWSAWDKGGTSPLHF.

This clonotype was found many times. V is TRBV12-3 or TRBV12-4 and J is TRBJ2-7; 7 bases fit TRBD1. CDR3 length: 12 amino acids. V lost 5 bases, J lost 3 bases, and 1 base stayed unmatched. As DNA, the CDR3 is TGTGCCAGCAGTAACAGGGGCTACGAGCAGTACTTC. Its protein product is CASSNRGYEQYF.